One sample yielded the 13 T cell receptor beta chains listed below, sequenced in a study of tumor-infiltrating lymphocytes in primary liver carcinoma. Reverse transcription of roughly 0.5 ug total RNA with a constant-region primer produced TCR beta cDNA. A slightly modified ARM-PCR protocol with three nested multiplex PCR rounds produced these TCR beta libraries. A C-beta reverse primer and TRBV1-TRBV30 forward primers served in each of the first two PCR rounds, at about 10 cycles apiece. TCRdb passed the multiplex PCR reads through MiXCR, listing each CDR3 protein once. This sample has fewer than 350,000 distinct CDR3 sequences; more than 55% occur once, and the top ten carry about 9.4%. Unsorted whole blood yielded blood RNA, and germline DNA was extracted as well. The sequenced sample was peripheral blood. The receptors shown here come from a man aged 35 to 55 with primary liver carcinoma and hepatitis B virus infection.

Turning to this clonotype: This is likely a read error, given that the CDR3 carries no conserved phenylalanine or tryptophan at its end. The chain uses TRBV30 and TRBJ1-1; D is unresolved. V was trimmed by 2 bases and J by 7 bases, leaving 14 bases between them. In germline, CDR1 is GTSNPN, CDR2 SVGIG (reference sequence). CDR3 length: 13 amino acids. This chain's CDR3 is CAWSFDLHIEAFV. CDR3 nucleotide sequence: TGTGCCTGGAGTTTCGACTTGCACATTGAAGCTTTCGTT.

As for this clonotype: This may be a read error: a much more frequent sequence differs by one nucleotide. This chain uses TRBV29-1 with TRBJ1-1, with 7 bases matching TRBD1. Trimming at V came to 5 bases and at J to 5 bases, leaving 8 bases not matched to a gene. CDR1 and CDR2 from the germline V gene are SQVTM and ANQGSEA. CDR3 length equals 13 residues. The CDR3 region is CSVIDRAYTEAFF. In nucleotides, the CDR3 is TGCAGCGTTATCGACAGGGCGTATACTGAAGCTTTCTTT. Full variable domain (remainder filled in from reference TRBV29-1 and TRBJ1-1): SAVISQKPSRDICQRGTSLTIQCQVDSQVTMMFWYRQQPGQSLTLIATANQGSEATYESGFVIDKFPISRPNLTFSTLTVSNMSPEDSSIYLCSVIDRAYTEAFFGQGTRLTVV.

This clonotype has a handful of counts. This chain uses TRBV29-1 with TRBJ1-1; D is unclear. This CDR3 spans 9 amino acids. The germline V gene encodes CDR1 SQVTM and CDR2 ANQGSEA. The V end lost 6 bases, the J end lost 11 bases, and 10 bases lay between the germline ends. In DNA form, the CDR3 reads TGCAGCGTATCCGACGGGGCTTTCTTT. Translation gives CSVSDGAFF.

A remark on this clonotype: A much larger clone differs by one base, so this may be a read error. The genes are TRBV12-3 or TRBV12-4 and TRBJ2-5, with a weak D call TRBD1 (6 bases). The V and J ends lost 8 bases and 5 bases respectively, with 12 bases between them. The CDR3 length is 12 residues. The CDR3 region is CASGSRGETQYF. CDR3 bases: TGTGCCAGCGGTTCGAGGGGGGAGACCCAGTACTTC.

The chain has TRBV7-3 and TRBJ1-1; 7 bases match TRBD1. The CDR3 sequence is 14 residues long. V was pared by 5 bases and J by 4 bases, with 7 bases of the junction left unmatched. Germline CDR1 reads SGHTA; CDR2 reads FQGTGA. The DNA of the CDR3 is TGTGCCAGCAGCCTGGCAGGGGGGCGCACTGAAGCTTTCTTT. Translating it yields CASSLAGGRTEAFF.

This clonotype was found many times. The genes are TRBV5-1 and TRBJ2-3; a possible D gene is TRBD2 (5 bases). CDR3 length: 11 amino acids. Germline V lookup: CDR1 SGHRS, CDR2 YFSETQ. V was trimmed by 7 bases and J by 5 bases, leaving 8 bases between them. The CDR3 nucleotides read TGCGCCAGCCATCGGGAAGATACGCAGTATTTT. Amino acids: CASHREDTQYF.

About this clonotype itself: At one boundary the junction diverges from the germline segment, which might be a read error. The rearrangement links TRBV6-5 to TRBJ1-5, with TRBD1 as a possible D gene (6 bases). CDR1 is MNHEY, CDR2 SVGAGI, per germline. The CDR3 runs to 14 residues. The DNA for the CDR3 is TGTGTCAGCAATTACAGGGAAAGCAATCAGCCCCAGCATTTT. Its translation: CVSNYRESNQPQHF.

Note on this clonotype: Possible read error: a much larger clone is one base away. This rearrangement joins TRBV6-5 to TRBJ2-6; D gene unclear. The CDR3 loop spans 14 amino acids. CDR1 and CDR2 (germline): MNHEY, SVGAGI. The CDR3 protein is CAGSLESGANVLTF. The CDR3 DNA reads as TGTGCCGGCAGTTTAGAGTCTGGGGCCAACGTCCTGACTTTC.

Comments on this clonotype: The junction departs from the called germline gene at one end, perhaps through a read error. The rearrangement joins TRBV11-1 to TRBJ1-3; D is ambiguous. Looked up from germline, CDR1 is SGHAT and CDR2 is FQDESV (reference sequence). This CDR3 is 15 amino acids long. CDR3 nucleotides: TGTGCCAGCAGCCCGGACGGGAGCTCCGGAAACACCATATGTTTT. It specifies CASSPDGSSGNTICF.

A word on this clonotype: This may be a read error, as it is one base from a much larger clone. This chain links TRBV6-5 with TRBJ2-7, with unresolved D. Germline values: CDR1 MNHEY, CDR2 SVGAGI. This CDR3 spans 13 amino acids. This chain's CDR3 is CPSSYDASYEQYF. CDR3 DNA: TGTCCCAGCAGTTACGATGCCTCCTACGAGCAGTACTTC.

This chain joins TRBV12-3 or TRBV12-4 and TRBJ2-3; the D gene is possibly TRBD2 (5 bases). The CDR3 loop spans 14 amino acids. Trimming took off 5 bases at V and 1 base at J, with 10 bases between the two ends. The CDR3: CASSKAVGTDTQYF. CDR3 DNA sequence: TGTGCCAGCAGTAAAGCGGTTGGCACAGATACGCAGTATTTT.

Turning to this clonotype: An end of the junction does not agree with germline; a read error may underlie this. The chain has TRBV11-2 and TRBJ1-2; D is ambiguous. CDR1 is SGHAT and CDR2 is FQNNGV in the germline V gene. The CDR3 length is 14 residues. CDR3 sequence reads: CASSPRRRVYGYTF. CDR3 coding DNA: TGCGCCAGCAGCCCTCGACGGCGAGTCTATGGCTACACCTTC.

This clonotype was found many times. The chain couples TRBV10-1 to TRBJ2-7, with no clear D. CDR1 and CDR2 (germline): WNHNN, SYGVQD (reference sequence). The CDR3 has 13 amino acids. Trimming removed 3 bases from V and 3 bases from J, with 9 bases in between. The CDR3 spells CASSEGSYYEQYF. CDR3 DNA sequence: TGCGCCAGCAGTGAAGGCAGCTACTACGAGCAGTACTTC.